This T cell receptor (beta chain) was recovered during a study of OX40 agonist ivuxolimab in advanced cancers. The study in broad terms: The costimulatory receptor OX40 (CD134) was targeted by ivuxolimab, a fully human IgG2 agonistic monoclonal antibody. Intravenous ivuxolimab was administered to patients every 2 weeks at six dose levels: 0.01, 0.1, 0.3, 1.5, 3 and 10 mg/kg. Of the approximately 53 patients in dose escalation, approximately 20 had hepatocellular carcinoma, around 15 had melanoma, 9 had renal cell carcinoma and 9 had head and neck cancer. In the dose-escalation cohort, 75% to 85% of patients were male, and the mean age was approximately 60 years with a range of about 20 to 80. Prior anti-PD-1, anti-PD-L1 or anti-CTLA-4 therapy was permitted, and checkpoint inhibitors had been received by under 50% of dose-escalation patients. Partial responses occurred in three dose-escalation patients, of whom one had hepatocellular carcinoma and two had cutaneous melanoma. Peripheral TCRbeta sequencing aimed to test whether ivuxolimab altered TCR sequence diversity and caused clonal T-cell expansion. The paper describes the monotherapy dose-escalation part (N of about 50 patients) of the phase I trial of ivuxolimab.

For sequencing of the TCRbeta CDR3 region, genomic DNA was extracted from the sorted cells. The immunoSEQ Assay was used to sequence the TCRbeta CDR3 regions. The clones in this table, taken by TCRdb from immuneACCESS, are in-frame only. Not every clone is retained; where verified, under half of the shortfall comes from an unresolved V gene, and the cause of the rest is unknown. The sample yields 55,000 to 75,000 clones; 65% to 85% were counted once. The top ten clones comprise more than 0.8% of the sample. Patients with a history of autoimmune disease or receiving systemic immunosuppression were excluded from the trial. Peripheral blood for TCR sequencing was drawn from every dose cohort at baseline, at cycle 4 day 1 and at cycle 7 day 1. The samples were drawn from a first-in-human, open-label, multicenter phase I dose-escalation trial of ivuxolimab. Adults with locally advanced or metastatic head and neck squamous cell, hepatocellular, melanoma or renal cell carcinoma were enrolled in the trial. Before TCR sequencing, CD4+ T cells and CD8+ T cells were sorted from peripheral blood as separate populations.

About this clone: Its antigen is unknown. Base qualities are missing; no much larger clone stands one base away.

Results the study describes overall, beyond this receptor: Antigen specificity was not determined for the clonally expanded peripheral T cells. Low levels of normalized T-cell clonal expansion were also seen in some patients who did not respond. At doses of 0.1 to 3.0 mg/kg, clonal expansion of both CD4+ and CD8+ T cells in blood was seen between baseline and week 6. On average, CD8+ T cells showed more expanded clones than CD4+ T cells after ivuxolimab. Partial responders in the 0.1-3.0 mg/kg groups had among the lowest normalized peripheral clonal expansion, especially among CD8+ T cells.

From cysteine to phenylalanine, the CDR3 is 18 amino acids long. Of the read, only the CDR3 DNA is kept; its 54 bases are in frame from base 1. The specimen comprised CD4+ or CD8+ T cells sorted from blood, sampled in a trial of the OX40 agonist ivuxolimab. This chain is built from TRBV21-1 and TRBJ2-3; TRBD2 is taken as the D call from the table, unchecked against the DNA. TRBV21-1 is a pseudogene locus. The clonotype was recovered from an adult with an advanced solid tumor such as melanoma, head and neck, liver or kidney cancer. The sequenced DNA: TGTGCCAGCAGCTTAGGACTAGCGGGGGGGCGTGGCACAGATACGCAGTATTTT. Its amino acids are CASSLGLAGGRGTDTQYF.